A selection of T cell receptor beta chains follows, all from one sample in a study of T-cell reconstitution after alpha-beta-depleted transplantation in children. Via MiXCR, TCRdb re-called the PCR reads, giving one row per CDR3 protein. This table holds tens of thousands of distinct CDR3 sequences, approximately 6.1% found once. The material sequenced was PBMCs, mostly from graft donor cells, taken 60 days after TCRalphabeta/CD19-depleted stem cell transplant. The receptors were gathered from a female patient aged 2-9 years who had a stem cell transplant for aplastic anemia, so the T cells may come from the graft donor. The CDR3 runs from the conserved cysteine through the conserved F or W. D genes are given only for firm matches. The size of a clone is reported for some rows only, either as once, few or many, or as a class for expanded clones.

TRBV10-3,TRBD2,many,TRBJ2-7,CAIGAGAASRYEQYF,TGTGCCATCGGAGCGGGGGCCGCTTCTCGGTACGAGCAGTACTTC
TRBV7-9,-,many,TRBJ1-6,CASSFGPWGSPLHF,TGTGCCAGCAGCTTTGGACCTTGGGGATCACCCCTCCACTTT
TRBV3-1,-,-,TRBJ1-5,CASSKGALGSNQPQHF,TGTGCCAGCAGCAAAGGGGCCCTTGGAAGCAATCAGCCCCAGCATTTT
TRBV4-3,TRBD2,few,TRBJ2-6,CASATKFQGLAGLSGANVLTF,TGCGCCAGCGCTACGAAATTCCAGGGACTAGCGGGCCTCTCTGGGGCCAACGTCCTGACTTTC
TRBV9,-,many,TRBJ2-7,CASSVTPLSSYEQYF,TGTGCCAGCAGCGTCACACCCCTTAGCTCCTACGAGCAGTACTTC
TRBV7-9,-,many,TRBJ2-3,CASSLGGGGGADTQYF,TGTGCCAGCAGCTTAGGAGGTGGGGGAGGCGCAGATACGCAGTATTTT
TRBV7-2,-,many,TRBJ2-3,CASSLGPSSNTQYF,TGTGCCAGCAGCCTAGGACCTAGCTCAAATACGCAGTATTTT
TRBV18,-,-,TRBJ2-7,CASSLSTGGAYEQYF,TGTGCCAGCTCATTATCGACAGGCGGGGCCTACGAGCAGTACTTC
TRBV29-1,-,many,TRBJ2-5,CSAEDTQETQYF,TGCAGCGCCGAGGACACCCAAGAGACCCAGTACTTC
TRBV3-1,-,many,TRBJ2-1,CASSQGGTAGGEQFF,TGTGCCAGCAGCCAAGGAGGGACCGCGGGCGGTGAGCAGTTCTTC
TRBV5-1,TRBD2,many,TRBJ2-1,CASSLPGLAGGRSYNEQFF,TGCGCCAGCAGCCTACCGGGACTAGCGGGAGGGCGGTCCTACAATGAGCAGTTCTTC
TRBV7-3,TRBD2,many,TRBJ2-5,CASSLELAGAETQYF,TGTGCCAGCAGCTTGGAACTAGCGGGAGCAGAGACCCAGTACTTC
TRBV3-1,-,-,TRBJ2-5,CASSQGSSRGRGTQYF,TGTGCCAGCAGCCAAGGGAGCTCGCGAGGGCGCGGGACCCAGTACTTC
TRBV4-2,-,few,TRBJ2-5,CASSQELGIETQYF,TGTGCCAGCAGCCAAGAACTGGGGATAGAGACCCAGTACTTC
TRBV20-1,-,many,TRBJ2-3,CSANLRGSTDTQYF,TGCAGTGCCAATCTCCGGGGGAGCACAGATACGCAGTATTTT
TRBV27,TRBD2,-,TRBJ2-1,CASSFRLAFHNEQFF,TGTGCCAGCAGTTTCAGACTAGCTTTCCACAATGAGCAGTTCTTC
TRBV5-1,TRBD2,many,TRBJ2-3,CASSPGRGGNTDTQYF,TGCGCCAGCAGCCCCGGGCGGGGGGGAAACACAGATACGCAGTATTTT
TRBV5-1,TRBD1,many,TRBJ2-2,CASSPRVTGDTGELFF,TGCGCCAGCAGCCCTAGGGTTACAGGGGATACCGGGGAGCTGTTTTTT
TRBV5-1,TRBD2,many,TRBJ2-7,CASSLGLAGPAYEQYF,TGCGCCAGCAGCTTGGGACTAGCGGGGCCTGCCTACGAGCAGTACTTC
TRBV3-1,-,few,TRBJ1-1,CASSQDGRRYTEAFF,TGTGCCAGCAGCCAAGACGGCAGGAGGTACACTGAAGCTTTCTTT
TRBV9,TRBD1,many,TRBJ1-4,CASSLQGARGNEKLFF,TGTGCCAGCAGCCTGCAGGGGGCGCGTGGTAATGAAAAACTGTTTTTT
TRBV7-8,TRBD2,-,TRBJ2-7,CASSLVRTSLYEQYF,TGTGCCAGCAGCTTAGTGCGGACTAGTCTTTACGAGCAGTACTTC
TRBV7-8,-,few,TRBJ2-7,CASSRGPGRGGYEQYF,TGTGCCAGCAGCCGGGGTCCGGGGAGGGGGGGCTACGAGCAGTACTTC
TRBV20-1,-,many,TRBJ1-5,CSAKRYADTQHF,TGCAGTGCTAAGAGATATGCAGATACGCAGCATTTT
TRBV2,TRBD1,many,TRBJ2-5,CASRTGTGVQETQYF,TGTGCCAGCAGAACCGGGACAGGGGTCCAAGAGACCCAGTACTTC
TRBV20-1,TRBD1,many,TRBJ1-2,CSASRTGSNYGYTF,TGCAGTGCTAGTCGGACAGGCTCGAACTATGGCTACACCTTC
TRBV7-9,-,many,TRBJ2-7,CASSPMGREAREQYF,TGTGCCAGCAGCCCAATGGGCCGGGAAGCCCGCGAGCAGTACTTC
TRBV7-8,TRBD1,-,TRBJ1-2,CASSNRTGVNYGYTF,TGTGCCAGCAGCAACCGGACAGGGGTTAACTATGGCTACACCTTC
TRBV30,TRBD2,many,TRBJ2-1,CARSASGGTYNEQFF,TGTGCCCGGAGCGCCAGCGGGGGAACCTACAATGAGCAGTTCTTC
TRBV7-8,-,few,TRBJ2-7,CASSPQTIKTYEQYF,TGTGCCAGCAGCCCTCAGACTATCAAGACCTACGAGCAGTACTTC
TRBV18,-,few,TRBJ1-3,CASSPNIPSSGNTIYF,TGTGCCAGCTCACCAAACATTCCTTCCTCTGGAAACACCATATATTTT
TRBV5-1,-,many,TRBJ2-5,CASSLVGEETQYF,TGCGCCAGCAGCTTGGTCGGGGAAGAGACCCAGTACTTC
TRBV20-1,TRBD1,many,TRBJ1-3,CSAHGTGNTIYF,TGCAGTGCTCACGGGACAGGCAACACCATATATTTT
TRBV2,-,many,TRBJ2-2,CASSGFVTGELFF,TGTGCCAGCAGTGGGTTTGTCACCGGGGAGCTGTTTTTT
TRBV20-1,-,many,TRBJ2-5,CSAREGLLQETQYF,TGCAGTGCTAGAGAGGGACTCCTCCAAGAGACCCAGTACTTC
TRBV29-1,TRBD1,many,TRBJ2-7,CSVGRQGAFYEQYF,TGCAGCGTCGGGCGACAGGGGGCTTTTTACGAGCAGTACTTC
TRBV18,TRBD1,many,TRBJ2-7,CASSPQTGFYEQYF,TGTGCCAGCTCACCTCAGACAGGGTTCTACGAGCAGTACTTC
TRBV5-1,-,-,TRBJ2-1,CASSLAGPAVNEQFF,TGCGCCAGCAGCTTGGCGGGGCCAGCCGTCAATGAGCAGTTCTTC
TRBV28,-,-,TRBJ2-7,CASSLVGTLTYEQYF,TGTGCCAGCAGTTTAGTCGGGACTTTGACCTACGAGCAGTACTTC
TRBV5-4,TRBD2,-,TRBJ2-2,CASSFRSGGVTGELFF,TGTGCCAGCAGCTTTAGAAGCGGGGGGGTCACCGGGGAGCTGTTTTTT
TRBV24-1,-,few,TRBJ2-1,CATSDNDLGRGGDEQFF,TGTGCCACCAGTGATAACGACTTAGGCAGGGGGGGCGATGAGCAGTTCTTC
TRBV28,-,few,TRBJ2-5,CASSASGLQETQYF,TGTGCCAGCAGTGCCTCGGGACTCCAAGAGACCCAGTACTTC
TRBV28,TRBD2,many,TRBJ2-7,CASEGTSGNRDEQYF,TGTGCCAGCGAAGGGACTAGCGGAAACCGAGACGAGCAGTACTTC
TRBV5-1,-,many,TRBJ2-3,CASSLDRVGTDTQYF,TGCGCCAGCAGCTTGGACAGGGTAGGCACAGATACGCAGTATTTT
TRBV29-1,-,many,TRBJ1-1,CSVDRSNTEAFF,TGCAGCGTTGACAGGTCGAACACTGAAGCTTTCTTT
TRBV12-3/TRBV12-4,TRBD1,many,TRBJ2-1,CASSSGGGQGTYNEQFF,TGTGCCAGCAGTTCGGGTGGTGGACAGGGGACCTACAATGAGCAGTTCTTC
TRBV28,TRBD1,many,TRBJ2-7,CASSSFRDRGFYEQYF,TGTGCCAGCAGTTCGTTTCGGGACAGGGGATTCTACGAGCAGTACTTC
TRBV9,-,many,TRBJ2-5,CASSVAPAGFQETQYF,TGTGCCAGCAGCGTAGCACCAGCGGGTTTCCAAGAGACCCAGTACTTC
TRBV20-1,TRBD2,many,TRBJ2-6,CSARAGLDSAGANVLTF,TGCAGTGCTAGAGCCGGACTAGATTCAGCTGGGGCCAACGTCCTGACTTTC
TRBV7-2,-,many,TRBJ2-5,CASSILQETQYF,TGTGCCAGCAGCATCCTCCAAGAGACCCAGTACTTC
TRBV20-1,-,many,TRBJ1-2,CSAREEGDYGYTF,TGCAGTGCTAGGGAGGAGGGGGACTATGGCTACACCTTC
TRBV20-1,-,-,TRBJ2-5,CSASASAQETQYF,TGCAGTGCTAGCGCTAGCGCCCAAGAGACCCAGTACTTC